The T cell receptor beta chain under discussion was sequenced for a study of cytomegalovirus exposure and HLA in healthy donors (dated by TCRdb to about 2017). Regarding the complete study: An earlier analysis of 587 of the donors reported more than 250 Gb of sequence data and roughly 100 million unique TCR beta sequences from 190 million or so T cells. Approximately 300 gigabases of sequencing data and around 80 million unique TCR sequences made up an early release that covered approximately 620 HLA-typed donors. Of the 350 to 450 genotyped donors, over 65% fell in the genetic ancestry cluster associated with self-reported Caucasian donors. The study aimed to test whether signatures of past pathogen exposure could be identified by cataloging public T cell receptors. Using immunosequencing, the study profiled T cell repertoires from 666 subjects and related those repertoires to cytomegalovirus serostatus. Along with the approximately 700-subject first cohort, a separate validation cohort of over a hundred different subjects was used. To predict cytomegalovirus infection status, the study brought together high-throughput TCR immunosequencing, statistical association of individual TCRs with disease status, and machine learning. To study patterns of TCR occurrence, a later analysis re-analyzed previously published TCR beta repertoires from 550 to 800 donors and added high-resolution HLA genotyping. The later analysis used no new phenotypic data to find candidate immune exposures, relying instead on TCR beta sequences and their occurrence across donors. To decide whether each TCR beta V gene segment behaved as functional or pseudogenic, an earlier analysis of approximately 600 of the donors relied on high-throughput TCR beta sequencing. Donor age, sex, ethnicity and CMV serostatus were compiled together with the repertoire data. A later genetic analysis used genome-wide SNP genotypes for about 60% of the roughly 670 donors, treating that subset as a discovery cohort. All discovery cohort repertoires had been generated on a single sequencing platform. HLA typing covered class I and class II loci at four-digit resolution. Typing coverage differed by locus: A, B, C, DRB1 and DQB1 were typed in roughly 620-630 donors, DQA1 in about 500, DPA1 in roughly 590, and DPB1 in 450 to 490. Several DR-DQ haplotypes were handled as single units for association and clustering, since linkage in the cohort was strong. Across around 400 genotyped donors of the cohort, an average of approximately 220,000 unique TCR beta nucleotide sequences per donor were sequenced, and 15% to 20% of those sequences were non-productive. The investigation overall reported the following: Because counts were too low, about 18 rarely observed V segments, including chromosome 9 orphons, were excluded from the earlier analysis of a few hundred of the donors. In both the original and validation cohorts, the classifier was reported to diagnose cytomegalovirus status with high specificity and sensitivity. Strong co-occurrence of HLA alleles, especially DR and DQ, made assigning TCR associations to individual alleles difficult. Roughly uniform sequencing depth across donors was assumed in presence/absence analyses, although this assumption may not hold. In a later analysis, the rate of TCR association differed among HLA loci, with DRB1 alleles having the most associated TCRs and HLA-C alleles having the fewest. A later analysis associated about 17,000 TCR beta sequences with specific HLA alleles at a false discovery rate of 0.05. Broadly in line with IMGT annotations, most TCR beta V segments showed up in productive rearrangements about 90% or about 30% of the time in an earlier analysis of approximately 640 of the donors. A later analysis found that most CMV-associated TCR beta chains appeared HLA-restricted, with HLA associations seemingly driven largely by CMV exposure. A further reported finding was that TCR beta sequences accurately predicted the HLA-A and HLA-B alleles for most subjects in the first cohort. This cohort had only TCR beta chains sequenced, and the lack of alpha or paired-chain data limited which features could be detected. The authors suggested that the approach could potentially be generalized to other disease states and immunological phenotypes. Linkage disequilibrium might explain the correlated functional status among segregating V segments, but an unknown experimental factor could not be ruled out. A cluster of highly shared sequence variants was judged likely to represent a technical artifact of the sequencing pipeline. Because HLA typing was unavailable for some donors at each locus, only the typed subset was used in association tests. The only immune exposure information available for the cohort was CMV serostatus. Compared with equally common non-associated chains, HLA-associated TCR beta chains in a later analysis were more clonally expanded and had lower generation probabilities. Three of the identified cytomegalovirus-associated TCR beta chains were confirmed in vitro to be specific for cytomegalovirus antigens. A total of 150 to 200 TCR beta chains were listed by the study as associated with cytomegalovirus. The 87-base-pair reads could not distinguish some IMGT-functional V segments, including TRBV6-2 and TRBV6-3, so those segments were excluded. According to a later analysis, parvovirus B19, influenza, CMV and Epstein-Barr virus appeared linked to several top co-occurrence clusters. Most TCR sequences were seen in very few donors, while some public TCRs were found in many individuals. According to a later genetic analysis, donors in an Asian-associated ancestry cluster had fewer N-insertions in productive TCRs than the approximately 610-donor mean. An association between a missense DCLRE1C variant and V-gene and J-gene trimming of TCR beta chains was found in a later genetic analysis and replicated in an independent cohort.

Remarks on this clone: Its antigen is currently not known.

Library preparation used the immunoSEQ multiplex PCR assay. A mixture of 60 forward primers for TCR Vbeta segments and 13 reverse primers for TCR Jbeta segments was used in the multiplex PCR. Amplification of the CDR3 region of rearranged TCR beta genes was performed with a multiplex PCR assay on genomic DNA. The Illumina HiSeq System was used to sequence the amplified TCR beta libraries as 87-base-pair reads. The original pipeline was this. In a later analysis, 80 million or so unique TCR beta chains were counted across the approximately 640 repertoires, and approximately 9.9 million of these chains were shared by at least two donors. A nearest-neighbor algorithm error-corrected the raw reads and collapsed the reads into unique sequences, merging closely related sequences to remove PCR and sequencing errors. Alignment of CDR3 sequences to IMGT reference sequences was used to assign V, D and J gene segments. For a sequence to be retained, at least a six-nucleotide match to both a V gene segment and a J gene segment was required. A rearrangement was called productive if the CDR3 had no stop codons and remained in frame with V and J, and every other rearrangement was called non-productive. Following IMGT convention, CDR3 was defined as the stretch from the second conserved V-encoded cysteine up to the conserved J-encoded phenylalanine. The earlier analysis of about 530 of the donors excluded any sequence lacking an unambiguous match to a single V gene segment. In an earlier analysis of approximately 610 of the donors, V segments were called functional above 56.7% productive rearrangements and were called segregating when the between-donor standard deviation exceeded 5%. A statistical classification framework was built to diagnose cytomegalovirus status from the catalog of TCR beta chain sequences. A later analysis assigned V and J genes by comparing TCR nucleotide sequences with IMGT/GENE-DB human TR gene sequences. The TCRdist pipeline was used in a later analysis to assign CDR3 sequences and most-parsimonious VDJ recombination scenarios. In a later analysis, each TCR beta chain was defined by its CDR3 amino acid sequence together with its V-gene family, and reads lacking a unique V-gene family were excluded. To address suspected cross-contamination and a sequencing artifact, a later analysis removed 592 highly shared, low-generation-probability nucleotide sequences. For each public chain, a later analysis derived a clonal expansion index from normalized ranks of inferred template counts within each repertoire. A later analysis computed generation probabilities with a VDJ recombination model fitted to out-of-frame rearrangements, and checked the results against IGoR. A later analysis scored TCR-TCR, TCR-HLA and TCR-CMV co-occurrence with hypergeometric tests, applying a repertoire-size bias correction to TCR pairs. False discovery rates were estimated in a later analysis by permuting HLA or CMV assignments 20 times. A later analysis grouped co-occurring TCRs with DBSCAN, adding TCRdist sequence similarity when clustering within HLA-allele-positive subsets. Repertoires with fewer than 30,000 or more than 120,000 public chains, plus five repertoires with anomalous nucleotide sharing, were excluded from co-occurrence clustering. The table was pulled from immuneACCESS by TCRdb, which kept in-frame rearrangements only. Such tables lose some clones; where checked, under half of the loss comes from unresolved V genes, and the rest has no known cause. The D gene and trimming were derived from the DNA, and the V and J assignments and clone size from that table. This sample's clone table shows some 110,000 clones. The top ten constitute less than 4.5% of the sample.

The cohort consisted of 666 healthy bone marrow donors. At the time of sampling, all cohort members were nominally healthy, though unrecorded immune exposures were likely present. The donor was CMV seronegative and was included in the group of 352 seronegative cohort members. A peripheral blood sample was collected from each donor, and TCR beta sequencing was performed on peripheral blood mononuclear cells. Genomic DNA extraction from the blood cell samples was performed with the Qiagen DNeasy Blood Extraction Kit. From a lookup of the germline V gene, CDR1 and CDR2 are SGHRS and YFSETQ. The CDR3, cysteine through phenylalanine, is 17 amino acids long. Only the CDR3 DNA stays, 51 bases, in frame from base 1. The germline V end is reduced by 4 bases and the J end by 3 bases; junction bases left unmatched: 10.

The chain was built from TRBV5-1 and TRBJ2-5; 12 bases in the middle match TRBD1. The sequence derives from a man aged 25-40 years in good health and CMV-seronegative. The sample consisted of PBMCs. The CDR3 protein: CASSGDRGLVREETQYF. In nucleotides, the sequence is TGCGCCAGCAGCGGGGACAGGGGGCTTGTGCGGGAAGAGACCCAGTACTTC.